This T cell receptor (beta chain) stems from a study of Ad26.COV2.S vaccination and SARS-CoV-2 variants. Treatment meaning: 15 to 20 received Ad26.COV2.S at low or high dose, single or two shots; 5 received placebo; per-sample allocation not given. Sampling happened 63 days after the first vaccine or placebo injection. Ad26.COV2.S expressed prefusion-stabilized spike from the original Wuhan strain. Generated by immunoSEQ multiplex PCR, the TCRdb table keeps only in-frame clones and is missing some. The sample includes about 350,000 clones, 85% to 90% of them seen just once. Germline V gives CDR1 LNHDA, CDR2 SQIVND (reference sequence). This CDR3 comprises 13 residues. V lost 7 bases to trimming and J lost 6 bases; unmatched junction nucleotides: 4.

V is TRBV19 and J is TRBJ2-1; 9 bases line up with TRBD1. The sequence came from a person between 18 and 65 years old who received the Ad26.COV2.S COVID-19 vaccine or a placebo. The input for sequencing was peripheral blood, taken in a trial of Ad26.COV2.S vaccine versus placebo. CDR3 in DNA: TGTGCCAGTAAGGGGACAGGGACCAATGAGCAGTTCTTC. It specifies CASKGTGTNEQFF.